A single sample is the source of the 20 T cell receptor beta chains below, sequenced in a study of T cells after yellow fever vaccination. A single record per CDR3 protein comes from TCRdb applying MiXCR to the 5' RACE reads. The sample carries 400,000 or so distinct CDR3 sequences, around a tenth recorded once. The sample in question was PBMCs, obtained on the day of the first yellow fever vaccination. The origin of the receptors is a man aged 18 to 35 who received the YFV17D yellow fever vaccine.

Remarks on this clonotype: A much larger clonotype is one base distant, so this may be a read error. The chain is built from TRBV6-4 and TRBJ1-2; TRBD1 matches at 8 bases. Germline values: CDR1 MRHNA, CDR2 SNTAGT. The CDR3 loop spans 11 amino acids. The J segment lost 7 bases and the V segment lost 6 bases, leaving 1 base of the junction unmatched. The CDR3 here is CASSQGAGYTF. The CDR3 DNA sequence: TGTGCCAGCAGCCAGGGGGCTGGCTACACCTTC.

The DNA for the CDR3 is TGTGCCAGCAGCCCACGACAGAACACCGGGGAGCTGTTTTTT. It encodes CASSPRQNTGELFF. The chain couples TRBV7-9 to TRBJ2-2; D is uncertain. CDR3 length: 14 amino acids. Germline V gives CDR1 SEHNR, CDR2 FQNEAQ (reference sequence). The V gene lost 5 bases and the J gene lost 1 base, with 8 bases spanning the gap.

Only a few counts were recorded for this clonotype. The chain has TRBV7-8 and TRBJ1-4; D uncertain. Deletions cut 3 bases from V and 2 bases from J, with 7 bases between. CDR1 is SGHVS, CDR2 FQNEAQ, per germline. There are 14 residues in the CDR3. CDR3 bases: TGTGCCAGCAGCTTGGAATATACTAATGAAAAACTGTTTTTT. As protein: CASSLEYTNEKLFF.

This clonotype has more than one count but fewer than ten. This rearrangement joins TRBV9 to TRBJ2-5; 8 positions match TRBD2. The CDR3 covers 14 residues. Germline values: CDR1 SGDLS, CDR2 YYNGEE. Trimming removed 0 bases from V and 7 bases from J; junction bases left unmatched: 5. The CDR3 region is CASSVDGGAATQYF. Written as DNA, the CDR3 is TGTGCCAGCAGCGTAGACGGGGGGGCGGCGACCCAGTACTTC.

This sequence joins TRBV5-8 and TRBJ2-3; 13 bases fit TRBD2. The CDR3 is made up of 17 amino acids. Trimming removed 4 bases from V and 1 base from J; junction bases left unmatched: 6. The germline V gene has CDR1 SGHTS and CDR2 YDEGEE. The CDR3 nucleotides are TGTGCCAGCAGCGCTGCCGGGACTAGCGGGGGCACAGATACGCAGTATTTT. Translation gives CASSAAGTSGGTDTQYF.

On this clonotype itself: This may be a read error: a much more frequent sequence differs by one nucleotide. The chain employs TRBV9 and TRBJ1-1, with unresolved D. The CDR3 runs 14 residues. Germline V lookup: CDR1 SGDLS, CDR2 YYNGEE. CDR3 loop: CASSVVRANTEAYF. CDR3 DNA sequence: TGTGCCAGCAGCGTAGTTCGGGCGAACACTGAAGCTTACTTT.

The CDR3 nucleotides are TGTGCCAGCAGTTTCGGGTTGGGCCAGGGCTATCAGCCCCAGCATTTT. Its protein product is CASSFGLGQGYQPQHF. V and J are TRBV28 and TRBJ1-5, with D maybe TRBD1 (5 bases). The germline V and J ends were trimmed by 3 bases and 5 bases, with 17 bases remaining between them. There are 16 residues in the CDR3. Per germline, CDR1 MDHEN and CDR2 SYDVKM.

This clonotype came up many times. V is TRBV5-5 and J is TRBJ2-3; D may be TRBD1 (6 bases). The CDR3 totals 14 residues. The germline V and J ends were trimmed by 3 bases and 2 bases, with 10 bases remaining between them. CDR1 is SGHKS, CDR2 YYEKEE, per germline (reference sequence). The DNA for the CDR3 is TGTGCCAGCAGCTCCGGACAGATCACAGATACGCAGTATTTT. Amino acid sequence: CASSSGQITDTQYF.

This clonotype was seen only a few times. The CDR3 sequence: CASSQRQGPNQDGYTF. For the CDR3, the DNA is TGTGCCAGCAGTCAACGACAGGGTCCCAACCAGGATGGCTACACCTTC. The chain joins TRBV6-2 or TRBV6-3 to TRBJ1-2; 7 bases map to TRBD1. The V and J ends lost 5 bases and 6 bases, in that order; junction bases with no gene match: 15. The CDR3 is 16 amino acids. Germline values: CDR1 MNHEY, CDR2 SVGEGT.

The rearrangement joins TRBV7-2 to TRBJ2-7; no clear D. CDR1 is SGHTA and CDR2 is FQGNSA in the germline V gene. The CDR3 length is 15 residues. Trimming pared 3 bases from V and 0 bases from J, leaving 12 bases between. The chain's CDR3 is CASSFGWSRSYEQYF. The CDR3 coding sequence is TGTGCCAGCAGCTTTGGATGGAGCCGCTCCTACGAGCAGTACTTC.

This clonotype was picked up a small number of times. The V gene is TRBV7-2, the J gene TRBJ2-1; 8 bases are shared with TRBD2. V lost 5 bases and J lost 8; bases outside the gene matches: 8. The CDR3 loop spans 14 amino acids. Germline lookup yields CDR1 SGHTA and CDR2 FQGNSA. DNA for the CDR3: TGTGCCAGCAGCCTGACCGGGGGGGCCTATGAGCAGTTCTTC. It yields the protein CASSLTGGAYEQFF. The variable domain in full, with the rest retrieved from reference TRBV7-2 and TRBJ2-1, is GAGVSQSPSNKVTEKGKDVELRCDPISGHTALYWYRQSLGQGLEFLIYFQGNSAPDKSGLPSDRFSAERTGGSVSTLTIQRTQQEDSAVYLCASSLTGGAYEQFFGPGTRLTVL.

The V gene is TRBV4-3, the J gene TRBJ1-2, with 7 bases fitting TRBD1. The CDR3 consists of 14 residues. Germline V gene lookup returns CDR1 LGHNA and CDR2 YSLEER. V was pared by 1 base and J by 3 bases, with 2 bases of the junction left unmatched. The CDR3 nucleotides read TGCGCCAGCAGCCAAGCCGGGACAGACTATGGCTACACCTTC. It yields the protein CASSQAGTDYGYTF.

The rearrangement joins TRBV5-1 to TRBJ2-1; the D is unclear. CDR3 length: 15 residues. Per the germline V gene, CDR1 is SGHRS and CDR2 is YFSETQ. V was shortened by 1 base and J by 2 bases, with 10 bases between the two germline ends. Here the CDR3 reads CASSLRVSPYNEQFF. In nucleotides, the CDR3 is TGCGCCAGCAGCTTGAGGGTGAGCCCCTACAATGAGCAGTTCTTC.

This clonotype was counted between two and nine times. The rearrangement joins TRBV4-1 to TRBJ1-1; D might be TRBD1 (5 bases). The V gene lost 5 bases and the J gene lost 1 base, with 14 bases spanning the gap. Germline loops: CDR1 MGHRA, CDR2 YSYEKL. The CDR3 loop spans 15 amino acids. The CDR3 is CASSFRTLTNTEAFF. DNA of the CDR3: TGCGCCAGCAGCTTCCGGACACTTACGAACACTGAAGCTTTCTTT.

The CDR3 region has the DNA TGTGCCAGCAGCTTCCTAGGACAGGGTTCCGGGGAGCTGTTTTTT. Encoded protein: CASSFLGQGSGELFF. The rearrangement uses TRBV7-9 and TRBJ2-2; 8 bases line up with TRBD1. The germline gives CDR1 SEHNR, CDR2 FQNEAQ (reference sequence). The CDR3 is made up of 15 amino acids. The V segment lost 3 bases and the J segment 6 bases; nucleotides outside the gene matches: 6. Full variable domain (rest looked up from reference TRBV7-9 and TRBJ2-2): DTGVSQNPRHKITKRGQNVTFRCDPISEHNRLYWYRQTLGQGPEFLTYFQNEAQLEKSRLLSDRFSAERPKGSFSTLEIQRTEQGDSAMYLCASSFLGQGSGELFFGEGSRLTVL.

This clonotype was found a few times. The chain links TRBV6-2 or TRBV6-3 to TRBJ1-1, with TRBD1 matching 7 bases. There are 17 residues in the CDR3. Germline CDR1 is MNHEY and CDR2 is SVGEGT. V lost 4 bases to trimming and J lost 0 bases; unmatched junction nucleotides: 11. In DNA, the CDR3 is TGTGCCAGCAGTTCTCACTCACAGGGGAGCCTGAACACTGAAGCTTTCTTT. Its translation is CASSSHSQGSLNTEAFF.

This clonotype has only a few counts. The genes are TRBV6-5 and TRBJ2-3, with D possibly being TRBD1 (5 bases). The germline gives CDR1 MNHEY, CDR2 SVGAGI. The CDR3 has 17 amino acids. The ends were cut back, 0 bases at V and 2 bases at J, with 15 bases in the middle. CDR3 residues: CASSYSSLGRTTDTQYF. The DNA of the CDR3 is TGTGCCAGCAGTTACTCGAGCCTGGGGCGGACCACAGATACGCAGTATTTT.

This clonotype was observed many times. The chain combines TRBV5-1 with TRBJ1-6; 11 positions match TRBD1. The CDR3 sequence is 15 residues long. CDR1 is SGHRS, CDR2 YFSETQ, per germline. Trimming at V came to 2 bases and at J to 7 bases, leaving 2 bases not matched to a gene. CDR3 protein: CASSFGQGANSPLHF. The CDR3 DNA sequence: TGCGCCAGCAGCTTCGGACAGGGGGCGAATTCACCCCTCCACTTT. Supplemented by reference TRBV5-1 and TRBJ1-6, the full variable domain reads KAGVTQTPRYLIKTRGQQVTLSCSPISGHRSVSWYQQTPGQGLQFLFEYFSETQRNKGNFPGRFSGRQFSNSRSEMNVSTLELGDSALYLCASSFGQGANSPLHFGNGTRLTVT.

The rearrangement links TRBV5-1 to TRBJ2-2; TRBD2 aligns across 13 bases. Trimming at V came to 5 bases and at J to 1 base, leaving 8 bases not matched to a gene. The CDR3 contains 18 residues. Germline lookup yields CDR1 SGHRS and CDR2 YFSETQ. The CDR3 region has the DNA TGCGCCAGCAGAGTCGGACTAGCGGGGGCCCTGAACACCGGGGAGCTGTTTTTT. Translated, it gives CASRVGLAGALNTGELFF.

In its sample, this clonotype was seen a few times. The rearrangement uses TRBV27 and TRBJ2-7; D call uncertain. This CDR3 is 14 amino acids long. Trimming stripped 6 bases from V and 0 bases from J, with 12 bases between. The germline V gene has CDR1 MNHEY and CDR2 SMNVEV (reference sequence). The chain's CDR3 is CASRKTVSSYEQYF. The DNA of the CDR3 is TGTGCCAGCAGAAAAACCGTTAGCTCCTACGAGCAGTACTTC.